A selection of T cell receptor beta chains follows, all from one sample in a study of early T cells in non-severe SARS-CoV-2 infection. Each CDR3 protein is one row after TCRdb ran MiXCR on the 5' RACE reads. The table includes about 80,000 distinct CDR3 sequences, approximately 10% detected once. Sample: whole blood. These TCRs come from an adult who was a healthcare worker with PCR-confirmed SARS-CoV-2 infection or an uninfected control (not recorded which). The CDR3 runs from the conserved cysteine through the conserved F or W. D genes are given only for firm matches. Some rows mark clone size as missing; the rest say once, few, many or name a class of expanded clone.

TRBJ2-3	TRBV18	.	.	CASSPYPGFSDTQYF	TGTGCCAGCTCACCTTACCCTGGGTTCTCAGATACGCAGTATTTT
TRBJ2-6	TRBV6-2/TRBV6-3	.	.	CASSSLGQLQSSGANVLTF	TGTGCCAGCAGTTCCCTCGGACAGCTCCAAAGCTCTGGGGCCAACGTCCTGACTTTC
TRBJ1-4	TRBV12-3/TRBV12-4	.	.	CASSLDREKLFF	TGTGCCAGCAGTTTGGATCGTGAAAAACTGTTTTTT
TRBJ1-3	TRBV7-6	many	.	CASSSPGNTIYF	TGTGCCAGCAGCTCGCCTGGAAACACCATATATTTT
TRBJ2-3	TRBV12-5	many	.	CASAFSVSTDTQYF	TGTGCTAGTGCCTTTAGCGTGAGCACAGATACGCAGTATTTT
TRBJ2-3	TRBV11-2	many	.	CASKISLGTDTQYF	TGTGCCAGCAAGATATCCCTAGGGACAGATACGCAGTATTTT
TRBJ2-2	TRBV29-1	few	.	CSVANPANTGELFF	TGCAGCGTTGCCAATCCCGCGAACACCGGGGAGCTGTTTTTT
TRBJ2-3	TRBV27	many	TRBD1	CASSRRKGAKDTQYF	TGTGCCAGCAGTCGCAGGAAGGGGGCAAAAGATACGCAGTATTTT
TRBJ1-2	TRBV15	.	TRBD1	CATSTPPPGTGGYTF	TGTGCCACCAGCACCCCCCCTCCCGGGACAGGGGGCTACACCTTC
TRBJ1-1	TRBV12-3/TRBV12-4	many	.	CASRTNLNTEAFF	TGTGCCAGCAGAACAAACTTGAACACTGAAGCTTTCTTT
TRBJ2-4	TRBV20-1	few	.	CSAILGGVAKNIQYF	TGCAGTGCGATATTGGGCGGAGTAGCCAAAAACATTCAGTACTTC
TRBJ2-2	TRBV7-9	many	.	CASNPGTGELFF	TGTGCCAGCAATCCAGGCACCGGGGAGCTGTTTTTT
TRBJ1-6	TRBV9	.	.	CASSVLQNSPHHF	TGTGCCAGCAGCGTCCTACAGAATTCACCCCACCACTTT
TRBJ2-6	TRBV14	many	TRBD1	CASSPLSGQGYSGANVLTF	TGTGCCAGCAGCCCCTTGTCGGGACAGGGCTACTCTGGGGCCAACGTCCTGACTTTC
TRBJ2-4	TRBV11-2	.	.	CASSLVGIAKNIQYF	TGTGCCAGCAGCTTAGTCGGGATCGCCAAAAACATTCAGTACTTC
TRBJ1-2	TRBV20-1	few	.	CSASPGHPTGGYTF	TGCAGTGCTAGCCCGGGACATCCAACGGGGGGCTACACCTTC
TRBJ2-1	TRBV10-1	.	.	CASSEAVSYNEQFF	TGCGCCAGCAGTGAGGCGGTCTCCTACAATGAGCAGTTCTTC
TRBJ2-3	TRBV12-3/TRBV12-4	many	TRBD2	CASSEATSGGAATQYF	TGTGCCAGCAGTGAAGCCACTAGCGGGGGGGCGGCTACGCAGTATTTT
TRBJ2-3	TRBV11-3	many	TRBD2	CASSLGLADTQYF	TGTGCCAGCAGCTTGGGACTAGCGGATACGCAGTATTTT
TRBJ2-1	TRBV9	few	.	CASSAGTLYNEQFF	TGTGCCAGCAGCGCCGGGACATTATACAATGAGCAGTTCTTC
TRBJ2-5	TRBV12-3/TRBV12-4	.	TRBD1	CASRTGEDETQYF	TGTGCCAGCAGGACAGGGGAAGATGAGACCCAGTACTTC
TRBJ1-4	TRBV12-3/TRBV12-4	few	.	CASSSTGHQKLFF	TGTGCCAGCAGTTCGACGGGGCATCAAAAACTGTTTTTT
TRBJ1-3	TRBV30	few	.	CAWSSGQRISGNTIYF	TGTGCCTGGAGCTCAGGACAGCGTATCTCTGGAAACACCATATATTTT
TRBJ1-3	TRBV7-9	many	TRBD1	CASSSVTGSAGNTIYF	TGTGCCAGCAGCTCAGTGACAGGGTCGGCGGGAAACACCATATATTTT
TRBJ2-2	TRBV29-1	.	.	CSVEGGTGELFF	TGCAGCGTTGAGGGGGGCACCGGGGAGCTGTTTTTT
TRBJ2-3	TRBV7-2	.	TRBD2	CASSQWTSPDTQYF	TGTGCCAGCAGCCAATGGACTAGCCCCGATACGCAGTATTTT
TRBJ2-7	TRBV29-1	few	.	CSVAGSSGEQYF	TGCAGCGTCGCCGGGTCCTCTGGCGAGCAGTACTTC
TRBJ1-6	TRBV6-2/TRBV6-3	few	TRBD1	CASSARGQGAPLHF	TGTGCCAGCAGTGCGCGAGGACAGGGCGCACCCCTCCACTTT
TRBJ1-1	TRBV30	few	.	CAWRGAGRPEAFF	TGTGCCTGGAGGGGCGCCGGGCGGCCTGAAGCTTTCTTT
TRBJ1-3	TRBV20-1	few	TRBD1	CSARPPTGSGNTIYF	TGCAGTGCACGACCGCCGACAGGGTCAGGAAACACCATATATTTT
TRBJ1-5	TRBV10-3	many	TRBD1	CAISESGTGGQPQHF	TGTGCCATCAGTGAGTCTGGGACAGGGGGTCAGCCCCAGCATTTT
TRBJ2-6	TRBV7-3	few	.	CASSSGIRGGGANVLTF	TGTGCCAGCAGCTCAGGAATCAGGGGCGGCGGGGCCAACGTCCTGACTTTC
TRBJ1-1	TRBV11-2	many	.	CASSLGGTFTEAFF	TGTGCCAGCAGCTTAGGGGGGACATTCACTGAAGCTTTCTTT
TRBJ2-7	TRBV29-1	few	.	CSVEDRSGEQYF	TGCAGCGTTGAAGATCGCTCGGGGGAGCAGTACTTC
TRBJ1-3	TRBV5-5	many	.	CASSRQFSGNTIYF	TGTGCCAGCAGCCGACAGTTCTCTGGAAACACCATATATTTT
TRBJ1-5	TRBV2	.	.	CATKAEYSNQPQHF	TGTGCCACCAAGGCGGAGTATAGCAATCAGCCCCAGCATTTT
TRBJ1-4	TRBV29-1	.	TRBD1	CSVGQGEKLFF	TGCAGCGTTGGACAGGGTGAAAAACTGTTTTTT
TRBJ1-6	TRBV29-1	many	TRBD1	CSVEGTGAGSPLHF	TGCAGCGTTGAAGGGACAGGGGCCGGTTCACCCCTCCACTTT
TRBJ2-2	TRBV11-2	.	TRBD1	CASSLYSGTGVPGELFF	TGTGCCAGCAGCTTATACTCCGGGACAGGGGTTCCCGGGGAGCTGTTTTTT
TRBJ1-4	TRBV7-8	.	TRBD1	CASSLGYRGHPRFNEKLFF	TGTGCCAGCAGCTTAGGATACAGGGGCCACCCCAGATTTAATGAAAAACTGTTTTTT
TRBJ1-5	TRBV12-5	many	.	CASGLVSGGLGNQPQHF	TGTGCTAGTGGTTTGGTATCGGGCGGGTTGGGCAATCAGCCCCAGCATTTT